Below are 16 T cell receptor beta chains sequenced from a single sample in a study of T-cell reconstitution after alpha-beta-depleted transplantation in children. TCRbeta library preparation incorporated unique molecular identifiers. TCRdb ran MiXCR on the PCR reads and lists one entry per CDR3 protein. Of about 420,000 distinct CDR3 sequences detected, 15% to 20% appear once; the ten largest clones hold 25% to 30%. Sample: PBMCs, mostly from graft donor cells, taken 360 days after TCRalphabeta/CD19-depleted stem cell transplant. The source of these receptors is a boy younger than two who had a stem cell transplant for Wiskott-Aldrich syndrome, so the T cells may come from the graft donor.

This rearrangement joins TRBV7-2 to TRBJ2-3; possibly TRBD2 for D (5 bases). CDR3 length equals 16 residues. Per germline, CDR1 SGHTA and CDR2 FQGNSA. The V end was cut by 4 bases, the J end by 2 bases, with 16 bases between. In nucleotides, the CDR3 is TGTGCCAGCAGCTCTTATATGAGGGCTTTCACAGATACGCAGTATTTT. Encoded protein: CASSSYMRAFTDTQYF.

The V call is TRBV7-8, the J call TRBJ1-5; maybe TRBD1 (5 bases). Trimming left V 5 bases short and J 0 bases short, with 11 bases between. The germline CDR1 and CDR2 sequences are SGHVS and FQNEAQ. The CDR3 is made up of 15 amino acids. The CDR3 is CASSPGRTSNQPQHF. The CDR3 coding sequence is TGTGCCAGCAGCCCGGGACGGACTAGCAATCAGCCCCAGCATTTT.

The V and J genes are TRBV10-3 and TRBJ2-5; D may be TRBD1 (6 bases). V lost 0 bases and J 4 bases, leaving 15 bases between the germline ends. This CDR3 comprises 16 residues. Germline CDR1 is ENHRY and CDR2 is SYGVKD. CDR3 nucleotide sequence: TGTGCCATCAGTGAGTCCCGGGCCAAGACAGGAGAGACCCAGTACTTC. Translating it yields CAISESRAKTGETQYF.

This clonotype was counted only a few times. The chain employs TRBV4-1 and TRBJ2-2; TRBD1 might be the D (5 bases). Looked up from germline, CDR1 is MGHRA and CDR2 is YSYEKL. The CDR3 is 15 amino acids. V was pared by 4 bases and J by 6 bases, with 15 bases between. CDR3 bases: TGCGCCAGCAGCCCGGCCGGTCAGGGCTCCGGGGAGCTGTTTTTT. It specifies CASSPAGQGSGELFF.

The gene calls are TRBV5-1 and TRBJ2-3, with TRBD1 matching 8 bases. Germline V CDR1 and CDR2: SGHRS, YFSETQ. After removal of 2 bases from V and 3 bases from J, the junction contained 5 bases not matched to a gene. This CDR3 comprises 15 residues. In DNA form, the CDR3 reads TGCGCCAGCAGCTTTACAGGGGGTTGGACAGATACGCAGTATTTT. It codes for CASSFTGGWTDTQYF. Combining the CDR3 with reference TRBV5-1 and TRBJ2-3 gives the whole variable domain KAGVTQTPRYLIKTRGQQVTLSCSPISGHRSVSWYQQTPGQGLQFLFEYFSETQRNKGNFPGRFSGRQFSNSRSEMNVSTLELGDSALYLCASSFTGGWTDTQYFGPGTRLTVL.

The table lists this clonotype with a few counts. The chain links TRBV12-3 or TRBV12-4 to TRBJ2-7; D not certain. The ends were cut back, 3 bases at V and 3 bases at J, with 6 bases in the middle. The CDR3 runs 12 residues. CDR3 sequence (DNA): TGTGCCAGCAGTTTGCCCCACTACGAGCAGTACTTC. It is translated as CASSLPHYEQYF.

The CDR3 loop reads CASSPLGLETQYF. The CDR3 DNA follows: TGTGCCAGCAGCCCTTTGGGATTAGAGACCCAGTACTTC. The chain combines TRBV7-2 with TRBJ2-5; D is uncertain. The CDR3 length is 13 residues. Between the trimmed V and J ends, which lost 5 bases and 4 bases, there was a span of 11 bases. The germline gives CDR1 SGHTA, CDR2 FQGNSA.

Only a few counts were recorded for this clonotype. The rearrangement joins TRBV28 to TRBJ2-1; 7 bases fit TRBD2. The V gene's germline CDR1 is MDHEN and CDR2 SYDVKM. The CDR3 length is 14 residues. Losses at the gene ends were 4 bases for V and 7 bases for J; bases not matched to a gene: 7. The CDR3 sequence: CASSSGTIKNEQFF. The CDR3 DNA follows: TGTGCCAGCAGTTCCGGGACTATCAAAAATGAGCAGTTCTTC. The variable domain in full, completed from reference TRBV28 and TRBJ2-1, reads DVKVTQSSRYLVKRTGEKVFLECVQDMDHENMFWYRQDPGLGLRLIYFSYDVKMKEKGDIPEGYSVSREKKERFSLILESASTNQTSMYLCASSSGTIKNEQFFGPGTRLTVL.

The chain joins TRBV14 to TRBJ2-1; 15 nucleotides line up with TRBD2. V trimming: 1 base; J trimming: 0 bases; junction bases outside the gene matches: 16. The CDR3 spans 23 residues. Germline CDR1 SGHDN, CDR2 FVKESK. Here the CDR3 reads CASSQAVRVGLAGGKYSYNEQFF. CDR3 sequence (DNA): TGTGCCAGCAGCCAAGCAGTTCGCGTCGGACTAGCGGGAGGGAAGTACTCCTACAATGAGCAGTTCTTC.

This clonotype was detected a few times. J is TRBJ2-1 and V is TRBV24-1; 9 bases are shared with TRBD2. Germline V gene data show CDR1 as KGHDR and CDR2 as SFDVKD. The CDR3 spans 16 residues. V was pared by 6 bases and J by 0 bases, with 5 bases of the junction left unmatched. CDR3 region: CATSSISGSSYNEQFF. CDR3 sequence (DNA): TGTGCCACCAGTTCCATTAGCGGGAGCTCCTACAATGAGCAGTTCTTC.

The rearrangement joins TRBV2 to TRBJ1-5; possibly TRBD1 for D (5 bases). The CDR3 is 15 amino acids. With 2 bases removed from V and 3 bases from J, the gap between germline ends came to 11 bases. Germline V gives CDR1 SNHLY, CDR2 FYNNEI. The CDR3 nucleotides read TGTGCCAGCAGTGAACCCGGACATATCAATCAGCCCCAGCATTTT. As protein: CASSEPGHINQPQHF.

The CDR3 here is CASSFNNSPLHF. Here the CDR3 DNA reads TGTGCCAGCAGCTTTAATAATTCACCCCTCCACTTT. The rearrangement uses TRBV7-2 and TRBJ1-6; no firm D call. V was trimmed by 3 bases and J by 5 bases, leaving 2 bases between them. The CDR3 length is 12 residues. Germline CDR1 and CDR2: SGHTA and FQGNSA.

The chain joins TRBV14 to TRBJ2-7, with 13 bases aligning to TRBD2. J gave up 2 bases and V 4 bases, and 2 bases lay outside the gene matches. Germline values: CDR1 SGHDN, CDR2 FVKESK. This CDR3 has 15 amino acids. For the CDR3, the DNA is TGTGCCAGCAGCCGGGGACTAGCGGGACCCTACGAGCAGTACTTC. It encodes CASSRGLAGPYEQYF.

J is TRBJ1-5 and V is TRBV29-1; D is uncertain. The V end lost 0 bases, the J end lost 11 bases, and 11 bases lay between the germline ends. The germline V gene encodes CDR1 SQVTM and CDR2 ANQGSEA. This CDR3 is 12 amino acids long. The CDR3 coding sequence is TGCAGCGTTGAAGATGGGTCGCCAGCCCAGCATTTT. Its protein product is CSVEDGSPAQHF.

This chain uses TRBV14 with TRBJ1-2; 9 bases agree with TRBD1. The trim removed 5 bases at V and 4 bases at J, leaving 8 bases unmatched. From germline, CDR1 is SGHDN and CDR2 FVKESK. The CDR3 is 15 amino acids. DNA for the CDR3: TGTGCCAGCAGCTACCGGGACAGGGTTCCCTATGGCTACACCTTC. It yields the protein CASSYRDRVPYGYTF.

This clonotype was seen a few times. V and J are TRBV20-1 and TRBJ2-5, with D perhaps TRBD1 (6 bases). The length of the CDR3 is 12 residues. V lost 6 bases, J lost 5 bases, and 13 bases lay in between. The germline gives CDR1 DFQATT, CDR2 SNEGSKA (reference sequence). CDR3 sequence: CSASQGSETQYF. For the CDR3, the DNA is TGCAGTGCCTCCCAGGGGAGTGAGACCCAGTACTTC.